The 7 T cell receptor beta chains presented below share a single source sample, sequenced in a study of blood T cell repertoires in COVID-19 (dated by TCRdb to about 2020). Receptor amplification or capture employed the immunoSEQ multiplex PCR assay. TCRdb carries this immuneACCESS record with in-frame sequences only. Its versions omit some clonotypes, under half of them owing to an unresolved V gene in the studies checked, with the rest unexplained. The sample table contains roughly 160,000 clones; only one count was recorded for roughly 81% of them. About 5.8% of the sample lies in the top ten. The sequenced sample consisted of peripheral blood. The receptors shown here come from a woman in her forties or fifties with COVID-19, enrolled during active disease.

J is TRBJ2-1 and V is TRBV7-9; 10 bases agree with TRBD2. The CDR3 totals 15 residues. Germline V gene lookup returns CDR1 SEHNR and CDR2 FQNEAQ (reference sequence). The ends lost 6 bases at V and 4 bases at J; junction bases unmatched: 6. CDR3 nucleotide sequence: TGTGCCAGCAGTCTTAGCGGGGGGCAGTACAATGAGCAGTTCTTC. Its protein is CASSLSGGQYNEQFF.

This clone was seen just once. The V and J genes are TRBV4-3 and TRBJ2-7; 8 bases match TRBD2. Germline CDR1 LGHNA, CDR2 YSLEER. J lost 1 base, V lost 5 bases, and 1 base had no gene match. This CDR3 is built from 13 residues. The CDR3 protein is CASSGTRSYEQYF. The CDR3 region has the DNA TGCGCCAGCAGCGGGACTAGATCCTACGAGCAGTACTTC.

The DNA of the CDR3 is TGTGCCAGCAGTGAATGGGGGCAGGATAGAAACATTCAGTACTTC. It yields the protein CASSEWGQDRNIQYF. The rearrangement links TRBV6-1 to TRBJ2-4, with TRBD1 as a possible D gene (6 bases). The CDR3 consists of 15 residues. Germline V gene lookup returns CDR1 MNHNS and CDR2 SASEGT. The germline V and J ends were trimmed by 2 bases and 6 bases, with 14 bases remaining between them.

The chain couples TRBV5-1 to TRBJ1-1; possibly TRBD1 for D (6 bases). Germline V gene sequence: CDR1 SGHRS, CDR2 YFSETQ. The CDR3 has 15 amino acids. V dropped 4 bases and J dropped 2 bases, with 15 bases sitting between them. The CDR3 coding sequence is TGCGCCAGCAGCCCTCGGGCAGGGGATAACACTGAAGCTTTCTTT. Translated: CASSPRAGDNTEAFF.

V usage is TRBV25-1 and J usage is TRBJ1-6, with D unresolved. With 6 bases removed from V and 1 base from J, the gap between germline ends came to 4 bases. The CDR3 consists of 13 residues. Germline V gene lookup returns CDR1 MGHDK and CDR2 SYGVNS. CDR3 nucleotide sequence: TGTGCCAGCAGCGCGTCCTATAATTCACCCCTCCACTTT. Its protein product is CASSASYNSPLHF.

The V call is TRBV3-1 (or the pseudogene TRBV3-2), the J call TRBJ2-5, with a weak D call TRBD2 (6 bases). From germline, CDR1 is LGHDT and CDR2 YNNKEL (reference sequence). The CDR3 is made up of 15 amino acids. The V and J ends lost 4 bases and 4 bases respectively, with 16 bases between them. CDR3 DNA sequence: TGTGCCAGCAGCCTAGGCCCCTCCGGGGGAGAGACCCAGTACTTC. Translated, it gives CASSLGPSGGETQYF.

This rearrangement joins TRBV7-8 to TRBJ2-3; 15 bases line up with TRBD2. Germline CDR1 and CDR2: SGHVS and FQNEAQ. J gave up 2 bases and V 3 bases, and 12 bases lay outside the gene matches. The CDR3 is 20 amino acids. The CDR3 is CASSFPGLAGGKVHTDTQYF. The CDR3 DNA reads TGTGCCAGCAGCTTTCCGGGACTAGCGGGGGGCAAGGTGCACACAGATACGCAGTATTTT.